This T cell receptor beta chain emerged from a study of blood T cell repertoires in COVID-19. Study overall: Italy, Spain and the United States were the sources of the convalescent and acute COVID-19 samples. Sources were T cells, B-cell-depleted T cells, or PBMCs; the material itself was cDNA or gDNA.

The CDR3 loop spans 15 amino acids. Trimming shortened V by 3 bases and J by 2 bases, and 11 bases separated the two germline ends. Germline CDR1 MGHRA, CDR2 YSYEKL. Methods used by the authors: Quantification of nucleated cells was approximated via reference gene primer amplification. The assay was immunoSEQ multiplex PCR, and TCRdb's table has in-frame clones only and misses some. The D gene and trimming were derived from the DNA, and the V and J assignments and clone size from that table. This sample has roughly 30,000 clones, with approximately 88% found just once. Patients in Seattle were enrolled during active infection, then followed longitudinally.

The receptor was derived from a man aged 55 to 70 with COVID-19, enrolled during active disease. Sequencing used peripheral blood. V and J are TRBV4-1 and TRBJ1-3; D remains unclear. CDR3 loop: CASSQVGMAGNTIYF. CDR3 nucleotide sequence: TGCGCCAGCAGCCAGGTCGGGATGGCTGGAAACACCATATATTTT.